This entry lists 25 T cell receptor beta chains sequenced from one sample in a study of a mutant IDH1 vaccine in newly diagnosed glioma. Assay used: immunoSEQ multiplex PCR; TCRdb lists only in-frame clones, some missing. The table shows around 26,000 clones, with under 80% occurring only once. As for time point: week 11, during vaccination. The investigators gave 300 ug of mutant IDH1 20-mer peptide in each vaccine dose, together with topical imiquimod. Antigens of these TCRs are unknown. Sequencing was performed on peripheral blood mononuclear cells (PBMCs), taken from a glioma patient whose treatment included an IDH1 peptide vaccine. Receptors were obtained from a man aged 18 to 30 with glioma. Some clones in this sample may be carry-over from other donors' samples.

This clone appeared a single time. This chain uses TRBV19 with TRBJ1-2; D is uncertain. The germline V gene encodes CDR1 LNHDA and CDR2 SQIVND (reference sequence). This CDR3 has 15 residues. V dropped 5 bases and J dropped 2 bases, with 15 bases sitting between them. The CDR3 reads CASSEVGRSNYGYTF. CDR3 DNA sequence: TGTGCCAGTAGTGAAGTTGGCAGATCGAACTATGGCTACACCTTC.

This chain uses TRBV6-5 with TRBJ2-3; D uncertain. V gave up 3 bases and J gave up 0 bases, with 10 bases separating them. This CDR3 spans 15 amino acids. Germline V gene lookup returns CDR1 MNHEY and CDR2 SVGAGI. The CDR3, as DNA: TGTGCCAGCAGTTATTCGTTGGCTAGCACAGATACGCAGTATTTT. Translating it yields CASSYSLASTDTQYF.

This rearrangement joins TRBV19 to TRBJ1-3, with TRBD1 identical over 8 bases. The CDR3 runs 14 residues. The V and J ends lost 8 bases and 2 bases, in that order; junction bases with no gene match: 5. Germline V gene data show CDR1 as LNHDA and CDR2 as SQIVND (reference sequence). The CDR3 coding sequence is TGTGCCAGTGCCCACAGGGGGACTGGAAACACCATATATTTT. It encodes CASAHRGTGNTIYF.

V and J are TRBV10-2 and TRBJ2-1; a weak D match, TRBD2 (6 bases). Germline V lookup: CDR1 WSHSY, CDR2 SAAADI. V was cut by 2 bases and J by 3 bases, with 11 bases left in between. The CDR3 covers 15 residues. The chain's CDR3 is CASSEIGSGYNEQFF. CDR3 DNA sequence: TGCGCCAGCAGTGAGATAGGTAGCGGCTACAATGAGCAGTTCTTC.

The rearrangement joins TRBV18 to TRBJ1-2, with D unclear. The CDR3 is made up of 15 amino acids. Germline CDR1 reads KGHSH; CDR2 reads LQKENI. With 3 bases removed from V and 4 bases from J, the gap between germline ends came to 15 bases. CDR3 DNA sequence: TGTGCCAGCTCACCTGGTACGCAACGGGGCTATGGCTACACCTTC. Translating gives CASSPGTQRGYGYTF.

A single count supports this clone. V and J are TRBV9 and TRBJ2-3; no clear D gene. The ends were cut back, 4 bases at V and 3 bases at J, with 12 bases in the middle. The CDR3 runs to 14 residues. Germline V gene data show CDR1 as SGDLS and CDR2 as YYNGEE. The CDR3: CASSLGQRTDTQYF. DNA of the CDR3: TGTGCCAGCAGCCTAGGGCAAAGAACAGATACGCAGTATTTT.

V gene TRBV4-1 combines with J gene TRBJ1-5, with D possibly being TRBD1 (6 bases). Per germline, CDR1 MGHRA and CDR2 YSYEKL. This CDR3 spans 15 amino acids. The ends were cut back, 0 bases at V and 11 bases at J, with 17 bases in the middle. As DNA, the CDR3 is TGCGCCAGCAGCCAAGAGGCGACTTCAAGGGGGACCCAGCATTTT. This encodes CASSQEATSRGTQHF.

This clone was counted a few times. The chain uses TRBV2 and TRBJ1-1, with D possibly matching TRBD1 (5 bases). V was cut by 2 bases and J by 1 base, with 11 bases left in between. There are 15 residues in the CDR3. CDR1 SNHLY and CDR2 FYNNEI come from the germline V gene. In DNA, the CDR3 is TGTGCCAGCAGTGAACGACTGGGGACGAACACTGAAGCTTTCTTT. The encoded protein is CASSERLGTNTEAFF.

The rearrangement joins TRBV4-3 to TRBJ1-1; unclear D gene. V was clipped by 0 bases and J by 3 bases, with 5 bases between them. The V gene's germline CDR1 is LGHNA and CDR2 YSLEER. The length of the CDR3 is 13 residues. The CDR3 protein is CASSQEWDTEAFF. The CDR3 region has the DNA TGCGCCAGCAGCCAAGAATGGGACACTGAAGCTTTCTTT.

The genes are TRBV21-1 and TRBJ1-1. TRBV21-1 is flagged as a pseudogene. The length of the CDR3 is 9 residues. The CDR3 reads CASSCGAFF. The CDR3 nucleotides are TGTGCCAGCAGCTGCGGAGCTTTCTTT.

This clone was recorded a few times. J is TRBJ2-2 and V is TRBV6-4; weak D call: TRBD2 (6 bases). The CDR3 has 13 residues. Germline loops: CDR1 MRHNA, CDR2 SNTAGT. Deletions cut 6 bases from V and 6 bases from J, with 11 bases between. As DNA, the CDR3 is TGTGCCAGCAGGAAGGGGAGGTCCGGGGAGCTGTTTTTT. Translation gives CASRKGRSGELFF.

The genes are TRBV5-6 and TRBJ2-1; 10 bases agree with TRBD1. The CDR3 is made up of 16 amino acids. Germline CDR1 SGHDT, CDR2 YYEEEE. Trimming cost V 4 bases and J 3 bases; bases outside gene matches: 7. This CDR3 is CASSSLTGGGYNEQFF. The DNA of the CDR3 is TGTGCCAGCAGCAGCCTGACAGGGGGCGGCTACAATGAGCAGTTCTTC.

The CDR3 spells CASSPGGQGYGYTF. The CDR3 region has the DNA TGTGCCAGCTCACCCGGGGGACAGGGATATGGCTACACCTTC. The chain combines TRBV18 with TRBJ1-2; 9 nucleotides match TRBD1. The CDR3 length is 14 residues. Germline V gives CDR1 KGHSH, CDR2 LQKENI. V was pared by 3 bases and J by 5 bases, with 4 bases of the junction left unmatched.

The rearrangement links TRBV5-1 to TRBJ2-7, with D perhaps TRBD2 (5 bases). Germline V gene sequence: CDR1 SGHRS, CDR2 YFSETQ. The V end lost 0 bases, the J end lost 3 bases, and 10 bases lay between the germline ends. The CDR3 sequence is 14 residues long. The CDR3 DNA sequence: TGCGCCAGCAGCTTGGGACGGGAAAACTACGAGCAGTACTTC. Translated: CASSLGRENYEQYF.

The chain carries TRBV10-2 and TRBJ2-7; D is perhaps TRBD1 (6 bases). Looked up from germline, CDR1 is WSHSY and CDR2 is SAAADI. V was clipped by 2 bases and J by 13 bases, with 9 bases between them. This CDR3 comprises 10 residues. The DNA of the CDR3 is TGCGCCAGCAGTGAGGGGACACCTTACTTC. It yields the protein CASSEGTPYF.

CDR3 in amino acids: CASSQDRGGGDEQFF. The CDR3 nucleotides read TGCGCCAGCAGCCAAGATCGGGGGGGAGGAGATGAGCAGTTCTTC. The chain carries TRBV4-3 and TRBJ2-1, with 8 bases lining up with TRBD2. From germline, CDR1 is LGHNA and CDR2 YSLEER. With V trimmed by 0 bases and J by 8 bases, 6 bases remained unmatched. There are 15 residues in the CDR3.

This clone is labeled as large. The chain couples TRBV10-2 to TRBJ1-4; weak D call: TRBD1 (6 bases). This CDR3 comprises 18 residues. Trimming cost V 2 bases and J 0 bases, with 16 bases left between them. CDR1 is WSHSY and CDR2 is SAAADI in the germline V gene. In DNA, the CDR3 is TGCGCCAGCAGTGAGCGGGACATACCTCAGGCAACTAATGAAAAACTGTTTTTT. Amino acid sequence: CASSERDIPQATNEKLFF.

J is TRBJ2-7 and V is TRBV7-2; TRBD2 aligns across 8 bases. The germline gives CDR1 SGHTA, CDR2 FQGNSA. With V trimmed by 0 bases and J by 4 bases, 17 bases remained unmatched. The CDR3 is 19 residues long. DNA for the CDR3: TGTGCCAGCAGCTTAGCGAGGGGAAGCGGGAGTTCCCCTCATTACGAGCAGTACTTC. Translated, it gives CASSLARGSGSSPHYEQYF.

The chain carries TRBV9 and TRBJ1-1; no definite D call. Germline assignment: CDR1 SGDLS and CDR2 YYNGEE. Trimming stripped 1 base from V and 0 bases from J, with 7 bases between. The CDR3 extends over 14 amino acids. The CDR3 sequence: CASSVKGMNTEAFF. The DNA of the CDR3 is TGTGCCAGCAGCGTAAAGGGTATGAACACTGAAGCTTTCTTT.

The rearrangement joins TRBV27 to TRBJ1-6; perhaps TRBD1 as D (5 bases). Germline values: CDR1 MNHEY, CDR2 SMNVEV (reference sequence). The CDR3 is made up of 13 amino acids. V shed 1 base and J shed 7 bases, with 5 bases lying between them. CDR3 region: CASSLWGNSPLHF. CDR3 DNA sequence: TGTGCCAGCAGTTTATGGGGGAATTCACCCCTCCACTTT.

The rearrangement joins TRBV4-1 to TRBJ2-7; D is possibly TRBD1 (5 bases). V gave up 1 base and J gave up 6 bases, with 10 bases separating them. The CDR3 loop spans 13 amino acids. The germline gives CDR1 MGHRA, CDR2 YSYEKL. For the CDR3, the DNA is TGCGCCAGCAGCCAAGGGTGGGGCCGCGAGCAGTACTTC. Its translation: CASSQGWGREQYF.

The chain combines TRBV5-5 with TRBJ2-1; D is perhaps TRBD2 (6 bases). V lost 6 bases and J 0 bases, leaving 13 bases between the germline ends. The germline CDR1 and CDR2 sequences are SGHKS and YYEKEE (reference sequence). The CDR3 totals 15 residues. CDR3 bases: TGTGCCAGCACCCTAGAGGGACTCTCCTACAATGAGCAGTTCTTC. This gives the protein CASTLEGLSYNEQFF.

The gene calls are TRBV4-3 and TRBJ2-2; a possible D gene is TRBD2 (6 bases). The V end was cut by 4 bases, the J end by 5 bases, with 14 bases between. This CDR3 spans 15 amino acids. Germline V gives CDR1 LGHNA, CDR2 YSLEER. CDR3 region: CASSPGTAGTGELFF. CDR3 in DNA: TGCGCCAGCAGCCCCGGGACGGCGGGGACCGGGGAGCTGTTTTTT.

The chain is built from TRBV7-3 and TRBJ2-3; a weak D match, TRBD2 (6 bases). CDR1 is SGHTA and CDR2 is FQGTGA in the germline V gene. Trimming pared 5 bases from V and 6 bases from J, leaving 12 bases between. The CDR3 runs 13 residues. In DNA form, the CDR3 reads TGTGCCAGCAGCCACGGGGGTTTGGATACGCAGTATTTT. It translates to CASSHGGLDTQYF.

This chain links TRBV19 with TRBJ2-1; D unclear. V was pared by 3 bases and J by 6 bases, with 9 bases between. The CDR3 consists of 13 residues. CDR1 and CDR2 (germline): LNHDA, SQIVND (reference sequence). The CDR3 nucleotides are TGTGCCAGTAGTATGATGAGCATCAATGAGCAGTTCTTC. Translation: CASSMMSINEQFF.